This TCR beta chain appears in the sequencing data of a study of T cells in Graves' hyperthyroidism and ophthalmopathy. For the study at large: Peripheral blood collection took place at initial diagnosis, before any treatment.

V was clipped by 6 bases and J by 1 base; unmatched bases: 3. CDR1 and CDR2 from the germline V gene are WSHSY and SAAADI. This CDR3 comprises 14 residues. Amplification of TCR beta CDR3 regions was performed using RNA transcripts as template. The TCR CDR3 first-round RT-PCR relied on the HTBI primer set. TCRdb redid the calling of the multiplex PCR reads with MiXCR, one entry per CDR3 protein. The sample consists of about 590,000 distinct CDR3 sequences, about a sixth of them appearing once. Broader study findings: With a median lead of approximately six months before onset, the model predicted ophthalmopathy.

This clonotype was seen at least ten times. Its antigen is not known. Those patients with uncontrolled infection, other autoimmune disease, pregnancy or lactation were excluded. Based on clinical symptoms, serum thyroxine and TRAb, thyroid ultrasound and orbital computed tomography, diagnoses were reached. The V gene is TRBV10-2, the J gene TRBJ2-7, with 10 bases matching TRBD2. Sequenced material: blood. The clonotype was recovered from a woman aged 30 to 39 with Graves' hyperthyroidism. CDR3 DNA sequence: TGCGCCAGCAGAAGCGGGGGGGGTTCCTACGAGCAGTACTTC. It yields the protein CASRSGGGSYEQYF.